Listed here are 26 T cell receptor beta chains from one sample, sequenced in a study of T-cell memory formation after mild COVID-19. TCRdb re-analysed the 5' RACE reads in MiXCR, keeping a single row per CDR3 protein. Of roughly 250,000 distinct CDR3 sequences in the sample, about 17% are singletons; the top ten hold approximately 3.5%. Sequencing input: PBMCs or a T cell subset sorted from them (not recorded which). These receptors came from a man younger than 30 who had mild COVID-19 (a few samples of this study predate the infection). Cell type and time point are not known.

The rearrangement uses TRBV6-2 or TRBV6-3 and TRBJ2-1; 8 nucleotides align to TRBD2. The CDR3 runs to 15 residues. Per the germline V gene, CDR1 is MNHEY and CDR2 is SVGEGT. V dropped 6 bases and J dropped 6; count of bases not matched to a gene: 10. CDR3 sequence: CASSPGGQGGNEQFF. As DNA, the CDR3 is TGTGCCAGCAGCCCGGGGGGGCAGGGAGGCAATGAGCAGTTCTTC.

CDR3 loop: CASSPYRENTEAFF. The CDR3 DNA is TGCGCCAGCAGCCCCTACAGGGAGAATACTGAAGCTTTCTTT. This chain links TRBV5-1 with TRBJ1-1; D is perhaps TRBD1 (6 bases). Per germline, CDR1 SGHRS and CDR2 YFSETQ. The CDR3 extends over 14 amino acids. Trimming removed 4 bases from V and 5 bases from J, with 15 bases in between.

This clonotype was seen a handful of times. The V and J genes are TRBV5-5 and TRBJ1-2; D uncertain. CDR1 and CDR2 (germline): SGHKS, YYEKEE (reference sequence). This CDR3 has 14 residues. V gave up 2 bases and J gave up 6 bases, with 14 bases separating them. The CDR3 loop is CASSFAVGSDGYTF. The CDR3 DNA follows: TGTGCCAGCAGCTTCGCGGTGGGCAGCGATGGCTACACCTTC.

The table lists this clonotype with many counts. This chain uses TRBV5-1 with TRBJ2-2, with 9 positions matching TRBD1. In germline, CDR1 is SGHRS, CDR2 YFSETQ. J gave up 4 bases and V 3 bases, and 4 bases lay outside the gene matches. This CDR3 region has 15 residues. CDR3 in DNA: TGCGCCAGCAGCTCGGGACAGGGAGTCACCGGGGAGCTGTTTTTT. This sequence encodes CASSSGQGVTGELFF.

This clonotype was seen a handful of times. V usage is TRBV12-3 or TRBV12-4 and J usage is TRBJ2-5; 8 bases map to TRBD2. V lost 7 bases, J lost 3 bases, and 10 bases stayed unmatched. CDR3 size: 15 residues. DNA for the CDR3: TGTGCCAGCACCCACGGGAGGGGGGGGGAAGAGACCCAGTACTTC. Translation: CASTHGRGGEETQYF.

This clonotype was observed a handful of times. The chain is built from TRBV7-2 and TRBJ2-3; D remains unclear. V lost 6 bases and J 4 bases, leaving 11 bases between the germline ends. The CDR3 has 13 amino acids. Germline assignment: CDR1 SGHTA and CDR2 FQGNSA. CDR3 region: CASRRASADTQYF. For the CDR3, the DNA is TGTGCCAGCAGACGAGCTAGTGCAGATACGCAGTATTTT.

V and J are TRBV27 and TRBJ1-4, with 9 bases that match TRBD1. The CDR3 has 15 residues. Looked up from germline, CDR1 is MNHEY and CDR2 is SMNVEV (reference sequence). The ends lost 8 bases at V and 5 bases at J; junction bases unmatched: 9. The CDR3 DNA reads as TGTGCCAGCCGCGCCGTTGGGACAGGGAATGAAAAACTGTTTTTT. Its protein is CASRAVGTGNEKLFF.

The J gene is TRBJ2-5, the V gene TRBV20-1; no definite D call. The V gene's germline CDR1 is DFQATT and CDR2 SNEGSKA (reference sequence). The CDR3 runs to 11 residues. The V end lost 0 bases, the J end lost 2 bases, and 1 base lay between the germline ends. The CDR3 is CSARDQETQYF. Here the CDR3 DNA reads TGCAGTGCTAGAGATCAAGAGACCCAGTACTTC.

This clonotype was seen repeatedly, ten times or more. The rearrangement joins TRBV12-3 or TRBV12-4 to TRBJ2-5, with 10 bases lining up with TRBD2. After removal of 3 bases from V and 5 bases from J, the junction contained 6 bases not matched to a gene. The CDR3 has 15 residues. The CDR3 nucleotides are TGTGCCAGCAGTTTCTCTAGCGGGGGTGCGGAGACCCAGTACTTC. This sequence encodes CASSFSSGGAETQYF.

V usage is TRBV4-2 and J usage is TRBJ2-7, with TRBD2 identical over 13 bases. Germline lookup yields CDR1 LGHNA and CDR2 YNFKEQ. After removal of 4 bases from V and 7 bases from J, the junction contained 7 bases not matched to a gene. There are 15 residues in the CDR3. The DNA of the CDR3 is TGTGCCAGCAGCCCTACCCTGGGACTAGCGGGAGAGCAGTACGTC. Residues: CASSPTLGLAGEQYV.

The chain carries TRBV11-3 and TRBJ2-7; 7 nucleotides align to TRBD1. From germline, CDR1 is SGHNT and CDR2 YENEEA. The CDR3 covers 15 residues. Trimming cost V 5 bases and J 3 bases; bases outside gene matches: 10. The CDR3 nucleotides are TGTGCCAGCAGCCAGGGACAGCCGTACTTCTACGAGCAGTACTTC. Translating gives CASSQGQPYFYEQYF.

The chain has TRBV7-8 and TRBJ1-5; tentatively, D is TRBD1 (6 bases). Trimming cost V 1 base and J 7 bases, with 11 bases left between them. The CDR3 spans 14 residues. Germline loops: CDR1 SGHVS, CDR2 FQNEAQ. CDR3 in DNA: TGTGCCAGCAGCTTAGATATGGGGGGCCAGCCCCAGCATTTT. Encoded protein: CASSLDMGGQPQHF.

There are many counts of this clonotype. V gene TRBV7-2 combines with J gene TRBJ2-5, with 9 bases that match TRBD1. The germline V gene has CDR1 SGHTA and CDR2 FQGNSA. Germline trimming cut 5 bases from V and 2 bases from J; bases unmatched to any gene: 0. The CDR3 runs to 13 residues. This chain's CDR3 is CASSGQGQETQYF. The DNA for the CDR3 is TGTGCCAGCAGCGGACAGGGGCAAGAGACCCAGTACTTC.

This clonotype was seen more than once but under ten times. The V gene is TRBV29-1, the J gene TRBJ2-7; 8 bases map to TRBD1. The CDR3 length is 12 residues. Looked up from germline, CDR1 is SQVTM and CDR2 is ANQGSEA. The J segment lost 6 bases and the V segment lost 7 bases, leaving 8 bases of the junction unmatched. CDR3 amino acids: CSAGDRIGEQYV. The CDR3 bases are TGCAGCGCCGGGGACAGGATTGGCGAGCAGTACGTC.

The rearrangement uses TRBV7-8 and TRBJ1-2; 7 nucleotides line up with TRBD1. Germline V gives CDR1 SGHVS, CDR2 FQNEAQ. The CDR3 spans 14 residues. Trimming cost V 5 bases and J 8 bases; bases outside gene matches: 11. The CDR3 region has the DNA TGTGCCAGCAGCCAGGGACAGTCCGCGGGGGGCTACACCTTC. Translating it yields CASSQGQSAGGYTF.

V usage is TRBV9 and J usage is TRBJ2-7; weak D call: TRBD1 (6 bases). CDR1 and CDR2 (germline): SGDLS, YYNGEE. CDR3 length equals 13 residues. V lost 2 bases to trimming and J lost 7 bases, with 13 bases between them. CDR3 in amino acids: CASSVTGLGEQYF. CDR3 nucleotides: TGTGCCAGCAGCGTTACAGGGTTGGGAGAGCAGTACTTC.

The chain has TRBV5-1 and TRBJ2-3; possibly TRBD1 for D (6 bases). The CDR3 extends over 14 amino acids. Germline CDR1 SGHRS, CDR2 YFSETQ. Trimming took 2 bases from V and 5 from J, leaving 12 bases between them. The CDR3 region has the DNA TGCGCCAGCAGCTTAACAGGGCCCGGAGATACGCAGTATTTT. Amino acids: CASSLTGPGDTQYF.

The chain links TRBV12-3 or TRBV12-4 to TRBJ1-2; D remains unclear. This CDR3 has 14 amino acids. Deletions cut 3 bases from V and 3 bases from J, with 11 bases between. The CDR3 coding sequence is TGTGCCAGCAGTTTTCCGGCACAGCACTATGGCTACACCTTC. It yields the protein CASSFPAQHYGYTF.

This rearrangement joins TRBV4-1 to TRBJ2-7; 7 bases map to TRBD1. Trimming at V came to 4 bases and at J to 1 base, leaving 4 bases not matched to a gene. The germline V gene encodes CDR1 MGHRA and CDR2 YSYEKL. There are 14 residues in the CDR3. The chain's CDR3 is CASSRPGQSYEQYF. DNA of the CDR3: TGCGCCAGCAGCCGCCCGGGACAGTCCTACGAGCAGTACTTC.

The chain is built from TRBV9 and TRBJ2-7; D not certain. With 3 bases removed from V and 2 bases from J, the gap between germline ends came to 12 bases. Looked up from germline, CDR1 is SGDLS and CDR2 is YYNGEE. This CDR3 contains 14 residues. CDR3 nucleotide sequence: TGTGCCAGCAGCGAGGCGCCAACCCCCTACGAGCAGTACTTC. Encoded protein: CASSEAPTPYEQYF.

CDR3 residues: CATSGGNTIYF. The DNA of the CDR3 is TGTGCCACCAGCGGAGGAAACACCATATATTTT. The J gene is TRBJ1-3, the V gene TRBV27; D call uncertain. This CDR3 is built from 11 residues. The V gene lost 10 bases and the J gene lost 4 bases, with 8 bases spanning the gap. Germline V gene lookup returns CDR1 MNHEY and CDR2 SMNVEV (reference sequence).

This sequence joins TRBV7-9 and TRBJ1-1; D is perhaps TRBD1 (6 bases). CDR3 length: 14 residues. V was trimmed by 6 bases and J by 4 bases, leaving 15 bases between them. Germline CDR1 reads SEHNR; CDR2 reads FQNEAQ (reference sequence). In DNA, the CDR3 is TGTGCCAGCAGACGGGGGCCCATGAGCACTGAAGCTTTCTTT. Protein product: CASRRGPMSTEAFF.

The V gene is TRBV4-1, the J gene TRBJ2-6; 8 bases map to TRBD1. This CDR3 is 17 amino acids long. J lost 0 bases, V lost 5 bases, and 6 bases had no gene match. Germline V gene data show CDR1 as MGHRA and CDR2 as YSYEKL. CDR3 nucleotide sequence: TGCGCCAGCAGCACCGGGACAGGCAGCTCTGGGGCCAACGTCCTGACTTTC. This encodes CASSTGTGSSGANVLTF.

The CDR3 region has the DNA TGTGCCAGCAGCTCACTGTCGCGTCCCGTAGCTTTCTTT. Amino acid sequence: CASSSLSRPVAFF. The V and J genes are TRBV7-9 and TRBJ1-1, with D unresolved. The germline V gene encodes CDR1 SEHNR and CDR2 FQNEAQ (reference sequence). The CDR3 extends over 13 amino acids. Trimming pared 4 bases from V and 10 bases from J, leaving 16 bases between.

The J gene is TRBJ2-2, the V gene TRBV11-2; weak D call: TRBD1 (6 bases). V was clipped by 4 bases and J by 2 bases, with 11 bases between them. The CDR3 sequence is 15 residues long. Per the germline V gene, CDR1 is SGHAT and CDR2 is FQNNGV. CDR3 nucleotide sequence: TGTGCCAGCAGCTCTAGGGGGTCCAACACCGGGGAGCTGTTTTTT. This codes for CASSSRGSNTGELFF.

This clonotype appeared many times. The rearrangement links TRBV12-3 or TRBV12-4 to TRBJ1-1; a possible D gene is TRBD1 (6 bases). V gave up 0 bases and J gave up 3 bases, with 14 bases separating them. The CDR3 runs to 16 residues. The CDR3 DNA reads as TGTGCCAGCAGTTTAGCAAGAGTTGACAGGTACACTGAAGCTTTCTTT. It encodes CASSLARVDRYTEAFF.